Each of the 20 T cell receptor beta chains below was sequenced from the same sample in a study of OX40 agonist ivuxolimab in advanced cancers. The repertoire was sequenced with immunoSEQ multiplex PCR; TCRdb's copy has only in-frame clones and lacks some. The data contain around 50,000 clones, about 88% of them seen just once; the ten biggest clones take up about 0.64%. Sequencing was performed on CD4+ or CD8+ T cells sorted from blood, taken in a trial of the OX40 agonist ivuxolimab. Receptors originate from an adult with an advanced solid tumor such as melanoma, head and neck, liver or kidney cancer.

The chain joins TRBV5-4 to TRBJ2-1; 10 bases are shared with TRBD2. CDR1 is SGHNT, CDR2 YYREEE, per germline (reference sequence). Trimming at V came to 4 bases and at J to 0 bases, leaving 4 bases not matched to a gene. The CDR3 contains 16 residues. CDR3 loop: CASSVGLADSYNEQFF. CDR3 coding DNA: TGTGCCAGCAGCGTCGGACTAGCGGACTCCTACAATGAGCAGTTCTTC.

This sequence joins TRBV7-9 and TRBJ2-1, with D tentatively TRBD2 (5 bases). The CDR3 has 18 amino acids. The germline V gene has CDR1 SEHNR and CDR2 FQNEAQ (reference sequence). The ends were cut back, 5 bases at V and 0 bases at J, with 20 bases in the middle. For the CDR3, the DNA is TGTGCCAGCAGCCCCCGGGCCCCGAGGGAAAGCTCCTACAATGAGCAGTTCTTC. Translation gives CASSPRAPRESSYNEQFF.

V usage is TRBV6-1 and J usage is TRBJ2-7, with 11 bases fitting TRBD2. The CDR3 loop spans 17 amino acids. The germline V gene has CDR1 MNHNS and CDR2 SASEGT. J lost 3 bases, V lost 3 bases, and 10 bases had no gene match. CDR3: CASSDSSGTSGFYEQYF. CDR3 sequence (DNA): TGTGCCAGCAGTGATTCCTCCGGGACTAGCGGTTTCTACGAGCAGTACTTC.

The V call is TRBV6-4, the J call TRBJ2-7, with D unresolved. V gave up 0 bases and J gave up 3 bases, with 12 bases separating them. CDR1 is MRHNA, CDR2 SNTAGT, per germline. The CDR3 extends over 15 amino acids. The CDR3 DNA follows: TGTGCCAGCAGTGACTCTCACTGGCGGTACTACGAGCAGTACTTC. Its protein is CASSDSHWRYYEQYF.

This chain uses TRBV19 with TRBJ2-3; no reliable D call. This CDR3 spans 15 amino acids. In germline, CDR1 is LNHDA, CDR2 SQIVND (reference sequence). The V and J ends lost 3 bases and 2 bases respectively, with 12 bases between them. The CDR3 protein is CASSINNGFTDTQYF. CDR3 DNA sequence: TGTGCCAGTAGTATTAATAACGGTTTCACAGATACGCAGTATTTT.

The rearrangement uses TRBV6-1 and TRBJ2-1; TRBD2 matches at 10 bases. The V gene's germline CDR1 is MNHNS and CDR2 SASEGT. This CDR3 has 15 residues. Germline trimming cut 4 bases from V and 4 bases from J; bases unmatched to any gene: 4. CDR3 coding DNA: TGTGCCAGCAGTGCACTAGCGGGACAATACAATGAGCAGTTCTTC. Protein sequence: CASSALAGQYNEQFF.

This sequence joins TRBV5-4 and TRBJ1-6; 7 bases are shared with TRBD1. Looked up from germline, CDR1 is SGHNT and CDR2 is YYREEE (reference sequence). The ends lost 4 bases at V and 7 bases at J; junction bases unmatched: 8. The CDR3 runs 15 residues. The CDR3 sequence is CASSKDRLANSPLHF. The CDR3 nucleotides are TGTGCCAGCAGCAAGGACAGGCTTGCAAATTCACCCCTCCACTTT.

The chain recombines TRBV7-8 with TRBJ2-3; D might be TRBD2 (6 bases). Germline V lookup: CDR1 SGHVS, CDR2 FQNEAQ. This CDR3 has 15 amino acids. The V and J ends lost 5 bases and 2 bases respectively, with 14 bases between them. The CDR3 here is CASSTPGTHTDTQYF. In nucleotides, the CDR3 is TGTGCCAGCAGCACGCCCGGGACTCACACAGATACGCAGTATTTT. Together with reference TRBV7-8 and TRBJ2-3, the CDR3 gives the full variable domain: GAGVSQSPRYKVAKRGQDVALRCDPISGHVSLFWYQQALGQGPEFLTYFQNEAQLDKSGLPSDRFFAERPEGSVSTLKIQRTQQEDSAVYLCASSTPGTHTDTQYFGPGTRLTVL.

This chain's CDR3 is CASSVDGISGNTIYF. The CDR3 DNA reads TGTGCCAGCAGCGTAGATGGTATCTCTGGAAACACCATATATTTT. J is TRBJ1-3 and V is TRBV9; D gene unclear. V was cut by 0 bases and J by 0 bases, with 7 bases left in between. CDR1 and CDR2 from the germline V gene are SGDLS and YYNGEE. CDR3 length: 15 residues.

The J gene is TRBJ1-2, the V gene TRBV28; no firm D call. Per germline, CDR1 MDHEN and CDR2 SYDVKM. Trimming stripped 3 bases from V and 6 bases from J, with 5 bases between. This CDR3 is 11 amino acids long. The CDR3 spells CASSFLDGYTF. The CDR3 bases are TGTGCCAGCAGTTTTCTGGATGGCTACACCTTC.

This clone was detected once. V gene TRBV6-5 combines with J gene TRBJ2-7; 9 bases fit TRBD1. Germline values: CDR1 MNHEY, CDR2 SVGAGI. The ends lost 9 bases at V and 3 bases at J; junction bases unmatched: 12. The CDR3 sequence is 15 residues long. The CDR3 coding sequence is TGTGCCAGTACCCGAGGGGACAGGGTTGGCTACGAGCAGTACTTC. It codes for CASTRGDRVGYEQYF.

V gene TRBV5-1 combines with J gene TRBJ2-3, with TRBD2 matching over 9 bases. The CDR3 contains 14 residues. From germline, CDR1 is SGHRS and CDR2 YFSETQ. The trim removed 4 bases at V and 5 bases at J, leaving 5 bases unmatched. The CDR3 region has the DNA TGCGCCAGCAGCGTTAGCGGGAGAGGAGATACGCAGTATTTT. Amino acids: CASSVSGRGDTQYF.

The CDR3 DNA reads TGTGCCAGCAGCACTAGCGGGGGCAATGAGCAGTTCTTC. Translation gives CASSTSGGNEQFF. V and J are TRBV7-9 and TRBJ2-1, with 11 bases aligning to TRBD2. The V gene's germline CDR1 is SEHNR and CDR2 FQNEAQ (reference sequence). This CDR3 comprises 13 residues. After removal of 5 bases from V and 6 bases from J, the junction contained 0 bases not matched to a gene.

Written as DNA, the CDR3 is TGTGCCAGCTCCCACGGGACAGGGGGATCTAATGAAAAACTGTTTTTT. The encoded protein is CASSHGTGGSNEKLFF. The chain uses TRBV18 and TRBJ1-4; the match to TRBD1 covers 11 bases. The CDR3 is 16 residues long. V lost 6 bases to trimming and J lost 3 bases; unmatched junction nucleotides: 6. The germline CDR1 and CDR2 sequences are KGHSH and LQKENI.

V usage is TRBV4-2 and J usage is TRBJ1-5; the D is unclear. V was trimmed by 1 base and J by 2 bases, leaving 3 bases between them. The CDR3 runs 13 residues. Looked up from germline, CDR1 is LGHNA and CDR2 is YNFKEQ. The CDR3 spells CASSQAGNQPQHF. CDR3 in DNA: TGTGCCAGCAGCCAAGCGGGCAATCAGCCCCAGCATTTT.

The chain couples TRBV5-2 to TRBJ1-2. TRBV5-2 is described as a pseudogene. This CDR3 region has 16 residues. CDR3 sequence: CASNNKGEYETYGYTF. As DNA, the CDR3 is TGTGCCAGCAATAATAAGGGAGAGTACGAGACCTATGGCTACACCTTC.

V and J are TRBV6-5 and TRBJ2-3; possible D gene TRBD1, 6 bases. The CDR3 consists of 15 residues. Germline assignment: CDR1 MNHEY and CDR2 SVGAGI. Trimming pared 1 base from V and 4 bases from J, leaving 12 bases between. CDR3 in DNA: TGTGCCAGCAGTTACTTCGGGACAAAGGCAGATACGCAGTATTTT. Translated: CASSYFGTKADTQYF.

The chain couples TRBV5-1 to TRBJ2-7; D remains unclear. CDR1 is SGHRS, CDR2 YFSETQ, per germline. Trimming took off 0 bases at V and 5 bases at J, with 12 bases between the two ends. This CDR3 region has 14 residues. CDR3 DNA: TGCGCCAGCAGCTTGGGGGGTCGACTGGACGAGCAGTACTTC. Protein product: CASSLGGRLDEQYF.

The chain links TRBV28 to TRBJ2-2; no reliable D call. The germline V gene encodes CDR1 MDHEN and CDR2 SYDVKM. V was shortened by 2 bases and J by 6 bases, with 7 bases between the two germline ends. The CDR3 sequence is 13 residues long. CDR3 sequence: CASSLGVSGELFF. CDR3 nucleotide sequence: TGTGCCAGCAGTTTAGGGGTTTCCGGGGAGCTGTTTTTT.

The CDR3 bases are TGTGCCAGCAGCCCCCCATGGGACAGGGGATTAGATACGCAGTATTTT. This sequence encodes CASSPPWDRGLDTQYF. V is TRBV5-4 and J is TRBJ2-3, with 10 bases identical to TRBD1. From germline, CDR1 is SGHNT and CDR2 YYREEE (reference sequence). V lost 4 bases, J lost 5 bases, and 10 bases stayed unmatched. The CDR3 runs 16 residues.